This T cell receptor beta chain was recovered during a study of spatial heterogeneity in lung cancer. TCRdb reanalysed the 5' RACE reads using MiXCR and keeps one entry per CDR3 protein. Of approximately 15,000 distinct CDR3 sequences listed, about 4.8% were seen once; the top ten hold around 17%. Study-wide findings and caveats: Counts of expanded intratumoral alpha and beta TCRs tracked tumor mutation counts.

This sample's time point: sample taken at primary tumor resection. This clonotype was recorded many times. Its antigen is unidentified. Since it is a stray read in a library aimed at alpha chains, this beta chain has a size that is not meaningful. This receptor was identified in a female donor with early-stage non-small cell lung cancer. The source was lung tumor tissue, collected at surgery.

This chain's CDR3 is CASRRGGYGYTF. DNA of the CDR3: TGTGCCAGCAGGAGGGGAGGCTATGGCTACACCTTC. This chain connects TRBV6-5 to TRBJ1-2; D perhaps matches TRBD1 (5 bases). Trimming took 6 bases from V and 4 from J, leaving 9 bases between them. Germline V CDR1 and CDR2: MNHEY, SVGAGI. The CDR3 has 12 residues.